This T cell receptor (beta chain) was recovered during a study of OX40 agonist ivuxolimab in advanced cancers. Clones were sequenced by immunoSEQ multiplex PCR, and TCRdb holds only the in-frame ones, with some missing. The sample lists around 63,000 clones, around nine tenths occurring once. Germline V gene data show CDR1 as MGHRA and CDR2 as YSYEKL. Trimming shortened V by 4 bases and J by 6 bases, and 22 bases separated the two germline ends. This CDR3 comprises 17 residues. The J gene is TRBJ1-5, the V gene TRBV4-1; no reliable D call. Material: CD4+ or CD8+ T cells sorted from blood, obtained in a trial of the OX40 agonist ivuxolimab. This clonotype was sampled from an adult with an advanced solid tumor such as melanoma, head and neck, liver or kidney cancer. The CDR3 reads CASSLELTAGGSQPQHF. CDR3 nucleotides: TGCGCCAGCAGCCTGGAGTTAACAGCAGGAGGGAGTCAGCCCCAGCATTTT.